This T cell receptor (beta chain) was obtained from a study of blood T cell repertoires in COVID-19. Produced via immunoSEQ multiplex PCR; TCRdb's table is partial and in-frame only. The sample includes about 150,000 clones, around nine tenths seen only once; the top ten take roughly 2%. Germline V gene data show CDR1 as SGHRS and CDR2 as YFSETQ. The V segment lost 4 bases and the J segment 5 bases; nucleotides outside the gene matches: 2. The CDR3 extends over 14 amino acids. This clonotype originated in a human donor in a cohort sampled during active COVID-19. The sample taken for sequencing was peripheral blood. The V gene is TRBV5-1, the J gene TRBJ2-5, with 13 bases lining up with TRBD2. CDR3 nucleotides: TGCGCCAGCAGCGGGACTAGCGGGAAGGAGACCCAGTACTTC. It translates to CASSGTSGKETQYF.